This TCR beta chain derives from a study of vaccination and CD4 T cells after COVID-19. As for the study in general: Spike peptides, overlapping and drawn from SARS-CoV-2, HCoV-NL63, HCoV-OC43 and HCoV-229E, were used to stimulate cells.

The Oncomine TCR Beta short-read assay was applied to DNA of cultured CD4+ T cells. In this case, cultured CD4+ T cells provided the extracted genomic DNA. One entry per CDR3 protein results from TCRdb running MiXCR on the PCR reads. This sample has approximately 7,300 distinct CDR3 sequences, with about 41% found just once. This CDR3 contains 17 residues. V was clipped by 4 bases and J by 0 bases, with 18 bases between them. Germline V CDR1 and CDR2: MDHEN, SYDVKM. The treatment here: approximately 10-day PBMC culture with coronavirus spike peptide pools or control peptides (ViraFEST assay). CD4+ T lymphocytes from the unexposed donor were collected before the COVID-19 pandemic (2011-2018). Details on this clonotype: Its antigen is currently unknown.

The rearrangement uses TRBV28 and TRBJ1-2; D possibly corresponds to TRBD1 (5 bases). The specimen sequenced was CD4+ T cells from blood, cultured in vitro. The source is a human donor in good health. In nucleotides, the CDR3 is TGTGCCAGCAGTTCCCCGGGACGGAATATAGCTAACTATGGCTACACCTTC. Translation: CASSSPGRNIANYGYTF.